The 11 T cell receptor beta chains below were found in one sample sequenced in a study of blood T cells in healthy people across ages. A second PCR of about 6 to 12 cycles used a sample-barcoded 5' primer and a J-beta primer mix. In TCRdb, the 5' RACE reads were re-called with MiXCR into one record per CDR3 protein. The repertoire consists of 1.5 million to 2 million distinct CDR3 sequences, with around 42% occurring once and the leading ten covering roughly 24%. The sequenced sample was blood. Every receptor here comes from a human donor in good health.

In nucleotides, the CDR3 is TGTGCCAGCAGTTATCGGGATACTAACTATGGCTACACCTTC. As protein: CASSYRDTNYGYTF. This chain uses TRBV28 with TRBJ1-2, with D unclear. The length of the CDR3 is 14 residues. The V end lost 4 bases, the J end lost 0 bases, and 9 bases lay between the germline ends. CDR1 MDHEN and CDR2 SYDVKM come from the germline V gene.

CDR3 protein: CASSLGAQGDEQYF. CDR3 bases: TGTGCCAGCAGTTTAGGGGCGCAGGGTGATGAGCAGTACTTC. This chain links TRBV27 with TRBJ2-5; D possibly corresponds to TRBD1 (5 bases). Trimming took 2 bases from V and 11 from J, leaving 18 bases between them. This CDR3 has 14 residues. From germline, CDR1 is MNHEY and CDR2 SMNVEV (reference sequence).

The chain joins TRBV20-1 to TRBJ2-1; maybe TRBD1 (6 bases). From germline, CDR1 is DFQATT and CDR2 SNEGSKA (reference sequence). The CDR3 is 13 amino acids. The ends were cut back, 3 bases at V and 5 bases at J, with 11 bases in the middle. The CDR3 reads CSARGTPDNEQFF. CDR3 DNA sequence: TGCAGTGCTAGGGGGACACCAGACAATGAGCAGTTCTTC.

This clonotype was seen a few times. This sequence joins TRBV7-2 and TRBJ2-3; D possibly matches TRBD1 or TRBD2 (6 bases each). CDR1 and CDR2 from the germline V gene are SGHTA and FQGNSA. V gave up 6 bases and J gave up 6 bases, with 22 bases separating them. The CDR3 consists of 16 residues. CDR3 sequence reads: CASSRGWGAQADTQYF. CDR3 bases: TGTGCCAGCAGTCGGGGGTGGGGGGCACAGGCGGATACGCAGTATTTT.

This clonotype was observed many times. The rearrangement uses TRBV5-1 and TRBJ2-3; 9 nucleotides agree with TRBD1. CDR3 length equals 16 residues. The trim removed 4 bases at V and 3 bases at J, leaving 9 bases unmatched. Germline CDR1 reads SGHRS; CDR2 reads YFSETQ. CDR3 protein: CASSRLGQGMTDTQYF. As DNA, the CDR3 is TGCGCCAGCAGCCGACTTGGACAGGGGATGACAGATACGCAGTATTTT.

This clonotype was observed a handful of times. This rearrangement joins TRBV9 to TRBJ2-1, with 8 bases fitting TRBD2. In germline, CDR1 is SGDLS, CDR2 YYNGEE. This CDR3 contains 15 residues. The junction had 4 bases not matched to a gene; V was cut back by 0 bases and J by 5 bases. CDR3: CASSVAGGAHNEQFF. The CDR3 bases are TGTGCCAGCAGCGTAGCGGGGGGGGCCCACAATGAGCAGTTCTTC.

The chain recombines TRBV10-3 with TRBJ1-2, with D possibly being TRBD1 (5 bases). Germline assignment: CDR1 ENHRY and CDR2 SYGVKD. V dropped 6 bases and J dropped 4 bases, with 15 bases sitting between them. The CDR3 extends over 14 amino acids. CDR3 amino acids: CAIRDSVSSYGYTF. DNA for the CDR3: TGTGCCATCAGAGACAGCGTTTCTAGCTATGGCTACACCTTC.

The CDR3 coding sequence is TGCGCCAGCAGTGAGTCGTCGGTCTACGAGCAGTACTTC. Translated: CASSESSVYEQYF. This chain uses TRBV10-2 with TRBJ2-7; D remains ambiguous. The CDR3 is 13 residues long. The V and J ends lost 0 bases and 3 bases respectively, with 6 bases between them. Germline V gene sequence: CDR1 WSHSY, CDR2 SAAADI.

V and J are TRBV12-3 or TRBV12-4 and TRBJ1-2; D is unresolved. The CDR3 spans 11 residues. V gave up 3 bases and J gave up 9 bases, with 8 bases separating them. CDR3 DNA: TGTGCCAGCAGTTTTGGTGTCAGCTACACCTTC. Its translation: CASSFGVSYTF.

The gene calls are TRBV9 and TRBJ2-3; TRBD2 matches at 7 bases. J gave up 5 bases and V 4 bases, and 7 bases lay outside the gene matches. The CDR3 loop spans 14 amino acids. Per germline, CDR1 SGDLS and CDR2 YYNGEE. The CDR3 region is CASSLQWGGDTQYF. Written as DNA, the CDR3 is TGTGCCAGCAGCCTCCAGTGGGGGGGAGATACGCAGTATTTT.

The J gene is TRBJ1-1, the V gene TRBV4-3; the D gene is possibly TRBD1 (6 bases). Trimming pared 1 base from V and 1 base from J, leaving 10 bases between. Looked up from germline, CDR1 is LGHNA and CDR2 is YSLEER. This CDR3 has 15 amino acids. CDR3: CASSQVQGRNTEAFF. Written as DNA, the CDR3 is TGCGCCAGCAGCCAAGTTCAGGGGCGGAACACTGAAGCTTTCTTT.